In this sample, the clone carrying this T cell receptor (beta chain) turned up once. V shed 5 bases, J shed 7 bases, and the junction held 9 bases outside the gene matches. The CDR3 runs to 14 residues. Germline loops: CDR1 MGHDK, CDR2 SYGVNS. These data are taken from a study of blood T cell repertoires in COVID-19. Clones were sequenced by immunoSEQ multiplex PCR, and TCRdb holds only the in-frame ones, with some missing. The sample carries 250,000 or so clones, about 80% recorded once. V gene TRBV25-1 combines with J gene TRBJ1-2, with 8 bases identical to TRBD1. Sequencing input: PBMCs or T cells enriched from blood (not recorded which). The origin of this receptor is a man between 45 and 60 years old who had recovered from COVID-19. The CDR3 protein is CASSQFRGQGGYTF. The CDR3 DNA is TGTGCCAGCAGTCAGTTCAGGGGGCAAGGTGGCTACACCTTC.